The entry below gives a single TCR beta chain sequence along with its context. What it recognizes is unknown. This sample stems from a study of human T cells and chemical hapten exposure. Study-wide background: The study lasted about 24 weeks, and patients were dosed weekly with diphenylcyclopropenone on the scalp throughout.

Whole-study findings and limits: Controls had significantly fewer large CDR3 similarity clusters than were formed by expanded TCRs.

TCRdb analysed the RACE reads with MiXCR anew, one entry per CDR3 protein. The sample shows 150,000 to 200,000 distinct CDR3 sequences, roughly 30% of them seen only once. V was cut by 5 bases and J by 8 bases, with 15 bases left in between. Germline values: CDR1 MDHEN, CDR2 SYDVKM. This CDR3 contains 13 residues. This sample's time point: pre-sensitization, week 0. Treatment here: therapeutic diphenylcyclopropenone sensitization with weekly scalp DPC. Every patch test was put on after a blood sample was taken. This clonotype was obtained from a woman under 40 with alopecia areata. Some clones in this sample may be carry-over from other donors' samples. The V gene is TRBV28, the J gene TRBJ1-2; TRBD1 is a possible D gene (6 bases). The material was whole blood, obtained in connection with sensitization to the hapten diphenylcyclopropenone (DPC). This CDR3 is CASSTGIPYGYTF. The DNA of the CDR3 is TGTGCCAGCAGTACAGGGATCCCCTACGGCTACACCTTC.